This is a list of T cell receptor beta chains from one sample in a study of blood T cell repertoires in COVID-19. This table comes from immunoSEQ multiplex PCR, and its TCRdb copy is limited to in-frame clones, with some not included. Seen here are 150,000 to 170,000 clones, over 75% observed once, and the top ten hold around 0.63%. Material: peripheral blood. All receptors come from a man between 60 and 75 years old with COVID-19, enrolled during active disease. CDR3s include the opening cysteine and the closing phenylalanine or tryptophan. A D gene is named only where the DNA matches it firmly. The listing skips clone size in some rows; elsewhere it reads once, few, many or a size class.

>TRBV7-9|TRBJ2-1|NA|NA
CASSGQGLGNEQFF
TGTGCCAGCAGCGGTCAGGGGTTGGGGAATGAGCAGTTCTTC
>TRBV7-9|TRBJ1-3|NA|NA
CASSNSLTVSGNTIYF
TGTGCCAGCAGCAATAGCCTGACAGTTTCTGGAAACACCATATATTTT
>TRBV2|TRBJ2-3|TRBD2|NA
CASRAGTSGGADTQYF
TGTGCCAGCAGAGCGGGGACTAGCGGGGGGGCAGATACGCAGTATTTT
>TRBV28|TRBJ1-2|NA|NA
CASSPRGGGWGYTF
TGTGCCAGCAGTCCTAGGGGAGGGGGTTGGGGCTACACCTTC
>TRBV9|TRBJ1-6|NA|NA
CASNQPGQPLHF
TGTGCCAGCAACCAACCGGGACAACCCCTCCACTTT
>TRBV27|TRBJ1-5|NA|NA
CASRRNRDSNQPQHF
TGTGCCAGCAGGCGCAACAGGGATAGCAATCAGCCCCAGCATTTT
>TRBV5-4|TRBJ1-4|NA|NA
CASSSAGRRNEKLFF
TGTGCCAGCAGCTCCGCCGGGAGACGAAATGAAAAACTGTTTTTT
>TRBV7-2|TRBJ1-2|NA|NA
CASSGQILNYGYTF
TGTGCCAGCAGCGGACAGATCTTGAACTATGGCTACACCTTC
>TRBV19|TRBJ1-6|NA|NA
CASSTTLNSPLHF
TGTGCCAGTAGTACTACCCTAAATTCACCCCTCCACTTT
>TRBV7-9|TRBJ2-1|TRBD2|few
CASSSGLATYNEQFF
TGTGCCAGCAGCTCCGGACTAGCGACGTACAATGAGCAGTTCTTC
>TRBV24-1|TRBJ2-1|TRBD1|once
CATSDFDIRTGTFNEQFF
TGTGCCACCAGTGATTTCGATATTCGGACAGGAACCTTCAATGAGCAGTTCTTC
>TRBV7-9|TRBJ1-1|TRBD1|NA
CASSLARDRSTEAFF
TGTGCCAGCAGCTTAGCGAGGGACAGGAGCACTGAAGCTTTCTTT
>TRBV20-1|TRBJ1-2|NA|NA
CSASGTAGYIMGYTF
TGCAGTGCTAGTGGGACGGCGGGTTATATTATGGGCTACACCTTC
>TRBV6-4|TRBJ2-2|NA|NA
CASSQGGTNTGELFF
TGTGCCAGCTCTCAAGGCGGGACGAACACCGGGGAGCTGTTTTTT
>TRBV9|TRBJ1-1|TRBD1|once
CASRSSDRKHTEAFF
TGTGCCAGCAGGTCTTCGGACAGGAAACACACTGAAGCTTTCTTT
>TRBV4-2|TRBJ1-2|NA|NA
CASSLTGDLNYGYTF
TGTGCCAGCAGCCTTACAGGAGACCTTAACTATGGCTACACCTTC
>TRBV11-2|TRBJ2-3|NA|NA
CASSPNTDTQYF
TGTGCCAGCAGCCCCAACACAGATACGCAGTATTTT
>TRBV24-1|TRBJ2-1|TRBD1|NA
CATSGEGQGGYNEQFF
TGTGCCACCAGTGGCGAGGGACAGGGGGGATACAATGAGCAGTTCTTC
>TRBV2|TRBJ2-3|TRBD1|NA
CASSELGQVLTDTQYF
TGTGCCAGCAGTGAACTGGGACAGGTTTTAACAGATACGCAGTATTTT
>TRBV9|TRBJ2-3|TRBD1|NA
CASSKPGQAPRGTDTQYF
TGTGCCAGCAGCAAGCCGGGACAGGCCCCCCGTGGCACAGATACGCAGTATTTT
>TRBV11-1|TRBJ1-1|TRBD1|NA
CASGTGLNTEAFF
TGTGCCAGCGGGACAGGTCTGAACACTGAAGCTTTCTTT
>TRBV7-2|TRBJ2-7|TRBD2|NA
CASSLVGTSDYEQYF
TGTGCCAGCAGCTTAGTTGGGACTAGCGACTACGAGCAGTACTTC
>TRBV29-1|TRBJ2-1|TRBD2|NA
CSVLAGGRNEQFF
TGCAGCGTTTTGGCGGGAGGGCGGAATGAGCAGTTCTTC
>TRBV14|TRBJ1-1|NA|NA
CASSQDWGQVDTEAFF
TGTGCCAGCAGCCAAGATTGGGGGCAGGTTGACACTGAAGCTTTCTTT
>TRBV7-9|TRBJ1-3|NA|NA
CASSYSGKTIYF
TGTGCCAGCAGCTATAGCGGAAAGACCATATATTTT
>TRBV30|TRBJ1-1|TRBD1|NA
CAQDRANTEAFF
TGTGCCCAAGACAGGGCGAACACTGAAGCTTTCTTT
>TRBV19|TRBJ2-7|TRBD1|NA
CASSIASGTGETYEQYF
TGTGCCAGTAGTATAGCTTCTGGGACAGGGGAAACCTACGAGCAGTACTTC
>TRBV29-1|TRBJ2-3|NA|NA
CSVEGGSSSGDTQYF
TGCAGCGTTGAAGGAGGGAGTAGTTCCGGAGATACGCAGTATTTT
>TRBV11-2|TRBJ2-3|NA|NA
CASSFIQRTSTDTQYF
TGTGCCAGCAGCTTCATCCAGCGGACTAGCACAGATACGCAGTATTTT
>TRBV7-2|TRBJ2-5|TRBD1|NA
CASSLARTGGETQYF
TGTGCCAGCAGCTTAGCGAGGACAGGGGGAGAGACCCAGTACTTC
>TRBV6-5|TRBJ2-1|TRBD1|NA
CACGQGKHNEQFF
TGTGCCTGCGGACAGGGCAAACACAATGAGCAGTTCTTC
>TRBV9|TRBJ2-7|NA|few
CASSPEDLGSYEQYF
TGTGCCAGCAGCCCTGAGGACTTAGGGTCCTACGAGCAGTACTTC
>TRBV13|TRBJ2-7|TRBD1|few
CASSLRTGFEPSREQYF
TGTGCCAGCAGCTTACGGACAGGGTTTGAACCCTCTCGGGAGCAGTACTTC
>TRBV9|TRBJ1-1|TRBD1|NA
CASSVDAGGGFFF
TGTGCCAGCAGCGTAGATGCAGGGGGCGGGTTTTTCTTT
>TRBV6-2/TRBV6-3|TRBJ2-1|TRBD2|NA
CASSYGGGGRYNEQFF
TGTGCCAGCAGTTACGGCGGCGGGGGTCGCTACAATGAGCAGTTCTTC
>TRBV28|TRBJ1-1|NA|NA
CASSLGQTEAFF
TGTGCCAGCAGTCTCGGACAGACTGAAGCTTTCTTT
>TRBV12-3/TRBV12-4|TRBJ1-2|NA|NA
CASRQGVNYGYTF
TGTGCCAGCAGGCAGGGTGTTAACTATGGCTACACCTTC
>TRBV7-2|TRBJ2-1|NA|NA
CASSLAIRGTAENEQFF
TGTGCCAGCAGCTTAGCTATTCGCGGGACGGCGGAGAATGAGCAGTTCTTC
>TRBV28|TRBJ1-1|NA|NA
CASSLGLKAEAFF
TGTGCCAGCAGTTTGGGGCTGAAGGCTGAAGCTTTCTTT
>TRBV9|TRBJ1-5|TRBD1|NA
CASSTGVSNQPQHF
TGTGCCAGCAGTACAGGGGTCAGCAATCAGCCCCAGCATTTT
>TRBV29-1|TRBJ1-1|TRBD1|NA
CSAEGGWQAFF
TGCAGCGCCGAAGGGGGCTGGCAAGCTTTCTTT
>TRBV12-3/TRBV12-4|TRBJ2-4|TRBD1|few
CASSSDRVIQYF
TGTGCCAGCAGTTCGGACAGGGTCATTCAGTACTTC
>TRBV27|TRBJ1-1|NA|NA
CASRVSGGEAFF
TGTGCCAGCAGGGTGTCGGGGGGTGAAGCTTTCTTT
>TRBV2|TRBJ1-1|NA|few
CASRPTGRNTEAFF
TGTGCCAGCAGGCCCACAGGCAGGAACACTGAAGCTTTCTTT
>TRBV7-3|TRBJ1-1|NA|few
CASSRETGTEAFF
TGTGCCAGCAGCCGCGAGACAGGAACTGAAGCTTTCTTT
>TRBV14|TRBJ1-2|TRBD1|once
CASSQGGQNYGYTF
TGTGCCAGCAGCCAGGGGGGACAGAACTATGGCTACACCTTC
>TRBV14|TRBJ1-1|NA|NA
CASSQETLANTEAFF
TGTGCCAGCAGCCAAGAGACATTGGCGAACACTGAAGCTTTCTTT
>TRBV6-5|TRBJ2-7|NA|NA
CASSFHRDAYEQYF
TGTGCCAGCAGTTTCCACCGGGATGCCTACGAGCAGTACTTC
>TRBV28|TRBJ1-1|TRBD1|NA
CASNPEWGDRVSTEAFF
TGTGCCAGCAACCCGGAGTGGGGGGACAGGGTTTCCACTGAAGCTTTCTTT
>TRBV3-1/TRBV3-2|TRBJ2-5|NA|NA
CASSHGRGLETQYF
TGTGCCAGCAGCCATGGGCGGGGGCTAGAGACCCAGTACTTC
>TRBV19|TRBJ2-5|NA|NA
CASRRRGWGQETQYF
TGTGCCAGCCGTCGGCGGGGATGGGGGCAAGAGACCCAGTACTTC
>TRBV11-2|TRBJ2-7|NA|few
CASSLEGGILGQYF
TGTGCCAGCAGCTTAGAGGGGGGAATCCTGGGGCAGTACTTC
>TRBV6-6|TRBJ2-1|TRBD2|NA
CASSYGTSEREQFF
TGTGCCAGCAGTTACGGGACTAGCGAACGTGAGCAGTTCTTC